The 21 T cell receptor beta chains reported below all come from one sample, sequenced in a study of shared clonotypes between healthy human individuals. Using immunoSEQ multiplex PCR, the repertoire was profiled, and TCRdb retains in-frame clones only, with some absent. The repertoire has some 1 million clones, about three quarters of them found once; the top ten carry 1.4% to 1.5%. Sample: memory CD4+ T cells sorted from blood. Subset in this sample: CD45RA-negative fraction. These TCRs come from a man aged 18 to 29 in good health.

The gene calls are TRBV10-2 and TRBJ2-2; D remains ambiguous. The V gene's germline CDR1 is WSHSY and CDR2 SAAADI. CDR3 length: 14 amino acids. The V gene lost 6 bases and the J gene lost 8 bases, with 16 bases spanning the gap. The CDR3 spells CASSREQSRGELFF. DNA for the CDR3: TGCGCCAGCAGCCGCGAACAGTCAAGGGGGGAGCTGTTTTTT.

V and J are TRBV7-8 and TRBJ2-1, with D tentatively TRBD2 (7 bases). The CDR3 consists of 16 residues. With 5 bases removed from V and 2 bases from J, the gap between germline ends came to 16 bases. Germline V lookup: CDR1 SGHVS, CDR2 FQNEAQ. Here the CDR3 DNA reads TGTGCCAGCAGCAGAAGGGGGGGCGTCCCCTACAATGAGCAGTTCTTC. Translated: CASSRRGGVPYNEQFF.

The chain uses TRBV2 and TRBJ1-3, with 8 bases lining up with TRBD1. The germline V gene encodes CDR1 SNHLY and CDR2 FYNNEI. With V trimmed by 6 bases and J by 4 bases, 5 bases remained unmatched. CDR3 length: 14 residues. This CDR3 is CASRTDRAGNTIYF. The CDR3 DNA reads TGTGCCAGCAGGACGGACAGGGCCGGAAACACCATATATTTT.

Only one count was recorded for this clone. V gene TRBV11-2 combines with J gene TRBJ2-2; 8 bases match TRBD2. The CDR3 is 16 amino acids. Germline-derived CDR1 and CDR2 are SGHAT and FQNNGV. The V and J ends lost 6 bases and 2 bases, in that order; junction bases with no gene match: 8. CDR3 sequence: CASSPISGVNTGELFF. The CDR3 region has the DNA TGTGCCAGCAGTCCAATTAGCGGGGTTAACACCGGGGAGCTGTTTTTT.

The rearrangement joins TRBV30 to TRBJ2-1; TRBD2 might be the D (5 bases). Trimming cost V 2 bases and J 10 bases, with 15 bases left between them. The CDR3 runs 13 residues. Germline V gene data show CDR1 as GTSNPN and CDR2 as SVGIG (reference sequence). The CDR3 bases are TGTGCCTGGAGTCCCCAGAGCGGTGGCGAGCAGTTCTTC. This gives the protein CAWSPQSGGEQFF.

The chain combines TRBV14 with TRBJ2-1; TRBD2 matches at 7 bases. V shed 0 bases and J 0 bases; nucleotides not matched to a gene: 2. The CDR3 consists of 16 residues. Germline loops: CDR1 SGHDN, CDR2 FVKESK. CDR3 DNA sequence: TGTGCCAGCAGCCAAGAGGGCGGGAGCTCCTACAATGAGCAGTTCTTC. This encodes CASSQEGGSSYNEQFF.

The chain has TRBV4-3 and TRBJ2-3; 7 bases are a match to TRBD1. The CDR3 covers 16 residues. Germline V gene data show CDR1 as LGHNA and CDR2 as YSLEER. After removal of 2 bases from V and 1 base from J, the junction contained 6 bases not matched to a gene. CDR3 in amino acids: CASSQTAGTGTDTQYF. Here the CDR3 DNA reads TGCGCCAGCAGCCAAACCGCCGGGACAGGCACAGATACGCAGTATTTT.

This clone appeared once. J is TRBJ2-1 and V is TRBV6-4; 9 bases match TRBD1. This CDR3 has 15 amino acids. With V trimmed by 1 base and J by 7 bases, 5 bases remained unmatched. The germline V gene has CDR1 MRHNA and CDR2 SNTAGT. CDR3 nucleotide sequence: TGTGCCAGCAGTGACTGGGACAGGGATCGGAATGAGCAGTTCTTC. Protein product: CASSDWDRDRNEQFF.

The chain links TRBV14 to TRBJ2-5, with D perhaps assigned TRBD1 or TRBD2 (5 bases each). Trimming took 1 base from V and 9 from J, leaving 24 bases between them. Per the germline V gene, CDR1 is SGHDN and CDR2 is FVKESK. This CDR3 has 17 amino acids. CDR3 sequence (DNA): TGTGCCAGCAGCCAAGTGAATTCCGGGACGGCGATTATGGCCCAGTACTTC. Protein sequence: CASSQVNSGTAIMAQYF.

DNA for the CDR3: TGTGCCAGCAGCCCCCTAGCGGGGGGCAGGGAGCAGTACTTC. It yields the protein CASSPLAGGREQYF. The chain recombines TRBV7-9 with TRBJ2-7; 11 bases align to TRBD2. This CDR3 has 14 residues. Germline-derived CDR1 and CDR2 are SEHNR and FQNEAQ (reference sequence). The V gene end was trimmed by 5 bases and the J gene end by 7 bases; junction bases not matched to a gene: 7.

This clone appeared once. The chain has TRBV29-1 and TRBJ2-1, with TRBD2 matching 7 bases. Germline V lookup: CDR1 SQVTM, CDR2 ANQGSEA. V lost 3 bases, J lost 8 bases, and 10 bases stayed unmatched. The CDR3 is 14 amino acids. The CDR3 spells CSVEAERERDEQFF. The CDR3 coding sequence is TGCAGCGTTGAGGCCGAGCGGGAAAGGGATGAGCAGTTCTTC.

The chain carries TRBV5-1 and TRBJ2-3, with 9 bases fitting TRBD2. The germline CDR1 and CDR2 sequences are SGHRS and YFSETQ. Trimming cost V 1 base and J 4 bases; bases outside gene matches: 7. CDR3 length equals 16 residues. CDR3 nucleotide sequence: TGCGCCAGCAGCTTGATGACTAGCGGAGGCCCAGATACGCAGTATTTT. It codes for CASSLMTSGGPDTQYF.

The DNA for the CDR3 is TGTGCCAGCAGCGCTGGGGGGGGAAACTATGGCTACACCTTC. Residues: CASSAGGGNYGYTF. The gene calls are TRBV11-1 and TRBJ1-2; D might be TRBD1 (5 bases). The CDR3 has 14 amino acids. V shed 5 bases and J shed 2 bases, with 12 bases lying between them. The germline CDR1 and CDR2 sequences are SGHAT and FQDESV (reference sequence).

The rearrangement uses TRBV9 and TRBJ2-5, with 10 bases matching TRBD1. Germline values: CDR1 SGDLS, CDR2 YYNGEE. J lost 5 bases, V lost 0 bases, and 4 bases had no gene match. This CDR3 spans 15 amino acids. The CDR3 DNA follows: TGTGCCAGCAGCGTAGGGGACAGGGGCCGGGAGACCCAGTACTTC. Translation: CASSVGDRGRETQYF.

Comments on this clone: Given a much more abundant clone one base away, this may be a read error. The same CDR3 also results from other DNA sequences found in this sample. The chain has TRBV30 and TRBJ1-1; no firm D call. Looked up from germline, CDR1 is GTSNPN and CDR2 is SVGIG (reference sequence). Between the trimmed V and J ends, which lost 3 bases and 1 base, there was a span of 9 bases. The length of the CDR3 is 13 residues. CDR3 sequence: CAWSLGGNTEAFF. In nucleotides, the CDR3 is TGTGCCTGGAGCCTAGGAGGGAACACTGAAGCTTTCTTT. The variable domain in full, completed from reference TRBV30 and TRBJ1-1, reads SQTIHQWPATLVQPVGSPLSLECTVEGTSNPNLYWYRQAAGRGLQLLFYSVGIGQISSEVPQNLSASRPQDRQFILSSKKLLLSDSGFYLCAWSLGGNTEAFFGQGTRLTVV.

This clone was seen a handful of times. The chain is built from TRBV6-5 and TRBJ1-1; no firm D call. This CDR3 is built from 12 residues. Per the germline V gene, CDR1 is MNHEY and CDR2 is SVGAGI. V was cut by 2 bases and J by 10 bases, with 11 bases left in between. The CDR3 here is CASSYASGAAFF. The DNA of the CDR3 is TGTGCCAGCAGTTACGCCTCGGGTGCAGCTTTCTTT.

V usage is TRBV28 and J usage is TRBJ2-1; the match to TRBD2 covers 9 bases. The CDR3 extends over 15 amino acids. V shed 4 bases, J shed 8 bases, and the junction held 9 bases outside the gene matches. Germline CDR1 reads MDHEN; CDR2 reads SYDVKM. The CDR3, as DNA: TGTGCCAGCAGTTCCGGACTAGCGAGGGGCGATGAGCAGTTCTTC. It codes for CASSSGLARGDEQFF.

Only a few counts were recorded for this clone. The chain carries TRBV11-3 and TRBJ2-3; D is uncertain. V shed 5 bases and J shed 0 bases, with 12 bases lying between them. Germline V gene data show CDR1 as SGHNT and CDR2 as YENEEA. The CDR3 totals 15 residues. CDR3: CASSLGPSSTDTQYF. As DNA, the CDR3 is TGTGCCAGCAGCCTCGGACCTTCTAGCACAGATACGCAGTATTTT.

The rearrangement joins TRBV30 to TRBJ2-3, with D possibly matching TRBD2 (5 bases). Germline lookup yields CDR1 GTSNPN and CDR2 SVGIG (reference sequence). The CDR3 is made up of 16 amino acids. The V and J ends lost 0 bases and 0 bases respectively, with 13 bases between them. CDR3 residues: CAWSVRGRTSTDTQYF. The CDR3 DNA reads as TGTGCCTGGAGTGTACGAGGGCGGACTAGCACAGATACGCAGTATTTT.

V is TRBV15 and J is TRBJ1-1; D not resolved. Germline V lookup: CDR1 LNHNV, CDR2 YYDKDF (reference sequence). Trimming took 0 bases from V and 8 from J, leaving 10 bases between them. The CDR3 sequence is 13 residues long. CDR3: CATSRDLGEEAFF. Here the CDR3 DNA reads TGTGCCACCAGCAGAGATCTTGGGGAAGAAGCTTTCTTT.

Comments on this clone: The same CDR3 can be traced to other DNA sequences in this sample. V and J are TRBV14 and TRBJ2-2, with D possibly TRBD1 on 6 matching bases. Germline CDR1 reads SGHDN; CDR2 reads FVKESK. V was cut by 2 bases and J by 5 bases, with 6 bases left in between. The CDR3 loop spans 13 amino acids. This chain's CDR3 is CASSQQGTGELFF. In DNA form, the CDR3 reads TGTGCCAGCAGCCAACAGGGGACCGGGGAGCTGTTTTTT.